Listed below are T cell receptor beta chains from one sample, sequenced in a study of blood T cell repertoires in COVID-19. The table came from immunoSEQ multiplex PCR; TCRdb's copy has only in-frame clones and leaves some out. The table has 300,000 to 350,000 clones, approximately 92% seen once. The specimen sequenced was peripheral blood. The origin of the receptors is a woman aged 25 to 45 with COVID-19, enrolled during active disease. The CDR3 runs from the conserved cysteine through the conserved F or W. A D gene is named only where the DNA matches it firmly. Expanded clones are given a class, and other clones once, few, many or no size at all.

V,J,size,D,DNA,CDR3
TRBV19,TRBJ1-5,once,TRBD1,TGTGCCAGTAGTATGTCAGGGGGCAGGAGGCAGCCCCAGCATTTT,CASSMSGGRRQPQHF
TRBV4-3,TRBJ2-7,-,TRBD1,TGCGCCAGCAGCCAAGGGACAGGGGGCATGAACGAGCAGTACTTC,CASSQGTGGMNEQYF
TRBV23-1,TRBJ2-1,-,TRBD2,TGCGCCAGCAGTCCCCTGATGACTAGCGGGGGCGCTAGATCCTACAATGAGCAGTTCTTC,CASSPLMTSGGARSYNEQFF
TRBV30,TRBJ1-4,-,-,TGTGCCTGGAGTGTGTACAGGAGAAATGAAAAACTGTTTTTT,CAWSVYRRNEKLFF
TRBV5-6,TRBJ1-2,-,TRBD1,TGTGCCAGCAGCTTTCGCCGGACAGGGGGGTATGGCTACACCTTC,CASSFRRTGGYGYTF
TRBV30,TRBJ2-5,-,-,TGTGCCTGGGGCTACACCGAAGCGGAGACCCAGTACTTC,CAWGYTEAETQYF
TRBV6-5,TRBJ1-6,once,TRBD1,TGTGCCAGCTCGGTGGGACAGGGGGATTCACCCCTCCACTTT,CASSVGQGDSPLHF
TRBV9,TRBJ2-5,-,-,TGTGCCAGCAGCGTAGGAGAATCCCCGGGGGAGACCCAGTACTTC,CASSVGESPGETQYF
TRBV18,TRBJ1-1,-,TRBD1,TGTGCCAGCTCACCTCTGGACAGGGGAGCAACTGAAGCTTTCTTT,CASSPLDRGATEAFF
TRBV7-2,TRBJ2-5,-,-,TGTGCCAGCAGCTTAGCGGGAGGAAAAGAGACCCAGTACTTC,CASSLAGGKETQYF
TRBV6-4,TRBJ2-3,-,-,TGTGCCAGCAGTGAAGTGGCTAGCGGCACAGATACGCAGTATTTT,CASSEVASGTDTQYF
TRBV7-8,TRBJ1-5,-,-,TGTGCCAGCAGCATCAACTCAAATCAGCCCCAGCATTTT,CASSINSNQPQHF
TRBV7-9,TRBJ1-4,few,-,TGTGCCAGCAGCTTGGGGCTCCCGAATGAAAAACTGTTTTTT,CASSLGLPNEKLFF
TRBV15,TRBJ2-3,-,-,TGTGCCACCAGCAGAGGTCAGCGGGCCGGCACAGATACGCAGTATTTT,CATSRGQRAGTDTQYF
TRBV13,TRBJ2-7,-,-,TGTGCCAGCAGCTTAGTGGGCAGGGGATACGAGCAGTACTTC,CASSLVGRGYEQYF
TRBV7-2,TRBJ2-2,-,TRBD1,TGTGCCAGCAGCTTTTCACAGGGGGCCGGGGAGCTGTTTTTT,CASSFSQGAGELFF
TRBV19,TRBJ1-3,-,-,TGTGCCAGTTCTATACTATCGGGAAACACCATATATTTT,CASSILSGNTIYF
TRBV10-3,TRBJ1-2,-,-,TGTGCCATCAGTGGAACAGGGTTGGGTGGCTACACCTTC,CAISGTGLGGYTF
TRBV28,TRBJ1-2,-,-,TGTGCCAGCAGTCTCCCGATCCATACCTTCGGGGGCTATGGCTACACCTTC,CASSLPIHTFGGYGYTF
TRBV19,TRBJ2-7,-,TRBD2,TGTGCCAGTAGTATAGCCGGGGGGGGCTACGAGCAGTACTTC,CASSIAGGGYEQYF
TRBV4-2,TRBJ2-7,-,-,TGTGCCAGCAGCCAAGGACAGACGAGCTCCTACGAGCAGTACTTC,CASSQGQTSSYEQYF
TRBV7-2,TRBJ2-7,-,-,TGTGCCAGCACCGACAGATCGGCGCTGGGCTACGAGCAGTACTTC,CASTDRSALGYEQYF
TRBV24-1,TRBJ2-1,-,-,TGTGCCACCATGCGGGGCAGCTCCTACAATGAGCAGTTCTTC,CATMRGSSYNEQFF
TRBV24-1,TRBJ2-1,-,-,TGTGCCACCAGTGTGGGGGCTAGCGGCTACAATGAGCAGTTCTTC,CATSVGASGYNEQFF
TRBV6-6,TRBJ2-2,-,-,TGTGCCAGCAGTTCATCGGGGAACACCGGGGAGCTGTTTTTT,CASSSSGNTGELFF
TRBV28,TRBJ2-7,-,TRBD2,TGTGCCAGCAGCCCTCCTGGACTAGCGGCCACCTACGAGCAGTACTTC,CASSPPGLAATYEQYF
TRBV6-5,TRBJ1-3,-,-,TGTGCCAGCAGTTACTCGGGCTTCTCTGGAAACACCATATATTTT,CASSYSGFSGNTIYF
TRBV19,TRBJ2-4,-,-,TGTGCCAGTAGTTCCTACAGAGAAAACATTCAGTACTTC,CASSSYRENIQYF
TRBV4-1,TRBJ2-3,-,TRBD2,TGCGCCAGCAGCCATCCCGGACTAGCGGGAGCGGGAGATACGCAGTATTTT,CASSHPGLAGAGDTQYF
TRBV4-3,TRBJ1-5,-,-,TGCGCCAGCAGCCAAGATCCAGGGCTGAGCAATCAGCCCCAGCATTTT,CASSQDPGLSNQPQHF
TRBV4-1,TRBJ1-5,-,TRBD1,TGCGCCAGCAGCGTCCGGGCACAGGGGGCTCAGCCCCAGCATTTT,CASSVRAQGAQPQHF
TRBV10-3,TRBJ1-2,-,TRBD1,TGTGCCATCAGTGACTCACCGGGACAGGACGACTATGGCTACACCTTC,CAISDSPGQDDYGYTF
TRBV9,TRBJ1-2,-,-,TGTGCCAGCAGGAGAGAAGACTTGGGCTATGGCTACACCTTC,CASRREDLGYGYTF
TRBV15,TRBJ1-5,-,-,TGTGCCACCAGCAGCGAAGTCGGGTGGAATCAGCCCCAGCATTTT,CATSSEVGWNQPQHF
TRBV6-2/TRBV6-3,TRBJ2-7,once,TRBD2,TGTGCCAGCAGTAGGCTAGCGGGAGAGAACGAGCAGTACTTC,CASSRLAGENEQYF
TRBV6-5,TRBJ2-7,-,TRBD2,TGTGCCAGCAGTTACTCGAGGGGACTATCCTACGAGCAGTACTTC,CASSYSRGLSYEQYF
TRBV19,TRBJ2-1,few,TRBD2,TGTGCCAGTAGTATAGATAGCGGGAGGACGAATGAGCAGTTCTTC,CASSIDSGRTNEQFF
TRBV18,TRBJ2-5,-,-,TGTGCCAGCTCAGGGTCGGCTAGTTCGGAGACCCAGTACTTC,CASSGSASSETQYF
TRBV5-8,TRBJ2-5,-,-,TGTGCCAGCAGCTCCAGGGTCCCGCGGAAGACCCAGTACTTC,CASSSRVPRKTQYF
TRBV19,TRBJ2-2,-,TRBD2,TGTGCCAGTAGTCCTCCCCTTGCGGGAGGGCCGTACACCGGGGAGCTGTTTTTT,CASSPPLAGGPYTGELFF
TRBV4-3,TRBJ1-1,-,-,TGCGCCAGCAGCCACCCTAGAGGGGGTAGGGGTAGAGACACTGAAGCTTTCTTT,CASSHPRGGRGRDTEAFF
TRBV18,TRBJ2-2,-,-,TGTGCCAGCTCACCACCAATCGTAACCGGGGAGCTGTTTTTT,CASSPPIVTGELFF
TRBV2,TRBJ1-5,-,TRBD1,TGTGCCAGCAGTTCCGGGACAGGGGGCGCCCAGCCCCAGCATTTT,CASSSGTGGAQPQHF
TRBV6-5,TRBJ1-6,-,TRBD1,TGTGCCAGCAGCCCAGGGGGCTGGAATTCACCCCTCCACTTT,CASSPGGWNSPLHF
TRBV6-5,TRBJ2-5,-,-,TGTGCCAGCAGTTACCGGACAGCCCAAGAGACCCAGTACTTC,CASSYRTAQETQYF